One TCR beta chain is described in this entry. This record comes from a study of CD8 T cells in Susac syndrome. The V and J ends lost 2 bases and 8 bases respectively, with 10 bases between them. CDR3 length: 13 amino acids. The germline CDR1 and CDR2 sequences are SGHTA and FQGNSA. The authors reverse transcribed about 0.45 to 1 ug RNA with random hexamers. An immunoSEQ multiplex PCR generated amplified TCR beta CDR3 products spanning 54 Vbeta and 13 Jbeta. TCRdb re-derived calls from the immunoSEQ multiplex PCR reads in MiXCR, one entry per CDR3 protein. The sample holds about 210,000 distinct CDR3 sequences, about 94% seen once.

The TCR comes from a human donor with Susac syndrome. J is TRBJ2-1 and V is TRBV7-2; no definite D call. The sequencing input was CD4+ T cells from PBMCs. This CDR3 reads CASSLNNRDEQFF. The CDR3 bases are TGTGCCAGCAGCTTAAATAATCGGGATGAGCAGTTCTTC. The complete variable domain, with remaining parts taken from reference TRBV7-2 and TRBJ2-1, reads GAGVSQSPSNKVTEKGKDVELRCDPISGHTALYWYRQSLGQGLEFLIYFQGNSAPDKSGLPSDRFSAERTGGSVSTLTIQRTQQEDSAVYLCASSLNNRDEQFFGPGTRLTVL.